Shown below are 32 T cell receptor beta chains from a single sample sequenced in a study of regulatory T cells in long-lasting Graves disease. Time point described: newly diagnosed GD, antithyroid drugs for less than 3 months. PBMCs provided the RNA from which the TCR library was made. The TCR beta library used iRepertoire HTBI primers with Arm-PCR amplification of CDR3. TCRdb used MiXCR to reprocess the multiplex PCR reads, holding one entry per CDR3 protein. The data hold 450,000 to 500,000 distinct CDR3 sequences, with 15% to 20% observed a single time. These same data were also listed under a study on T cells in Graves' hyperthyroidism and ophthalmopathy.

This specimen was peripheral blood mononuclear cells (PBMCs), taken at new diagnosis, from a patient treated with antithyroid drugs. The receptors come from a man aged 40-49 years with Graves disease.

In its sample, this clonotype was seen a few times. The chain employs TRBV27 and TRBJ2-1, with D uncertain. Per germline, CDR1 MNHEY and CDR2 SMNVEV (reference sequence). Trimming cost V 2 bases and J 6 bases, with 5 bases left between them. The CDR3 loop spans 12 amino acids. The CDR3 protein is CASSLNSNEQFF. CDR3 coding DNA: TGTGCCAGCAGTTTAAATAGCAATGAGCAGTTCTTC.

This clonotype was observed many times. The chain joins TRBV7-6 to TRBJ2-3; 13 nucleotides match TRBD2. There are 17 residues in the CDR3. Germline CDR1 is SGHVS and CDR2 is FNYEAQ. Germline trimming cut 6 bases from V and 5 bases from J; bases unmatched to any gene: 11. The CDR3: CASSPVLAGGPEDTQYF. CDR3 nucleotides: TGTGCCAGCAGTCCCGTACTAGCGGGAGGGCCAGAAGATACGCAGTATTTT.

This clonotype was seen ten or more times. The chain links TRBV6-5 to TRBJ2-1; 10 bases are shared with TRBD2. With V trimmed by 4 bases and J by 5 bases, 8 bases remained unmatched. Germline values: CDR1 MNHEY, CDR2 SVGAGI. The CDR3 is made up of 16 amino acids. CDR3 sequence (DNA): TGTGCCAGCAGTTCCCTGACTAGCGGGCCTAACAATGAGCAGTTCTTC. Its protein product is CASSSLTSGPNNEQFF.

This clonotype was seen a single time. A much larger clone differs by one base, so this may be a read error. The chain joins TRBV5-1 to TRBJ1-1; D perhaps matches TRBD1 (6 bases). This CDR3 comprises 14 residues. CDR1 is SGHRS, CDR2 YFSETQ, per germline. The CDR3 spells CASRFNRENTKAFF. DNA for the CDR3: TGCGCCAGCAGATTTAACAGGGAGAACACTAAAGCTTTCTTT.

This clonotype has a count of ten or more. V gene TRBV6-1 combines with J gene TRBJ1-1, with a possible D match to TRBD1 (5 bases). Trimming removed 2 bases from V and 11 bases from J, with 9 bases in between. Germline values: CDR1 MNHNS, CDR2 SASEGT. This CDR3 spans 11 amino acids. The CDR3 coding sequence is TGTGCCAGCAGTGAAACGACAGCGGCTTTCTTT. Residues: CASSETTAAFF.

This clonotype has at least ten counts. The CDR3 reads CASSILWVPDTQYF. The CDR3 DNA reads TGTGCCAGCAGTATACTCTGGGTCCCAGATACGCAGTATTTT. The rearrangement joins TRBV6-2 or TRBV6-3 to TRBJ2-3; D remains ambiguous. The CDR3 covers 14 residues. Trimming pared 5 bases from V and 4 bases from J, leaving 13 bases between. The germline CDR1 and CDR2 sequences are MNHEY and SVGEGT.

This chain joins TRBV7-3 and TRBJ1-1, with TRBD1 matching over 8 bases. The CDR3 runs 14 residues. The germline V gene has CDR1 SGHTA and CDR2 FQGTGA. J lost 3 bases, V lost 5 bases, and 5 bases had no gene match. The CDR3 DNA is TGTGCCAGCAGCCACAGGGGGTTGGACACTGAAGCTTTCTTT. Protein product: CASSHRGLDTEAFF.

This clonotype was detected ten times or more. The chain links TRBV29-1 to TRBJ2-1, with D perhaps TRBD2 (5 bases). Germline V gives CDR1 SQVTM, CDR2 ANQGSEA. The CDR3 covers 13 residues. Between the trimmed V and J ends, which lost 7 bases and 0 bases, there was a span of 10 bases. The CDR3 DNA reads TGCAGCGGGGGAGAGCTCTCCTACAATGAGCAGTTCTTC. Its translation: CSGGELSYNEQFF.

This clonotype showed up many times. The J gene is TRBJ1-2, the V gene TRBV27; D call uncertain. Trimming pared 3 bases from V and 5 bases from J, leaving 13 bases between. The CDR3 has 14 amino acids. The germline CDR1 and CDR2 sequences are MNHEY and SMNVEV (reference sequence). CDR3 bases: TGTGCCAGCAGTTTCCTCCCACTTACGTATGGCTACACCTTC. As protein: CASSFLPLTYGYTF.

J is TRBJ2-1 and V is TRBV6-2 or TRBV6-3; 10 bases fit TRBD2. Germline trimming cut 7 bases from V and 7 bases from J; bases unmatched to any gene: 7. This CDR3 is built from 14 residues. The germline V gene encodes CDR1 MNHEY and CDR2 SVGEGT. CDR3 sequence: CASIPSGSRNEQFF. CDR3 bases: TGTGCCAGCATCCCTAGCGGGAGTCGGAATGAGCAGTTCTTC.

Note on this clonotype: The junction and the germline gene differ at one end; a read error may be behind it. The chain links TRBV20-1 to TRBJ1-5, with a tentative D call TRBD1 (6 bases). The length of the CDR3 is 15 residues. Germline CDR1 DFQATT, CDR2 SNEGSKA (reference sequence). The CDR3 loop is CSVRDPGGEAQPQHF. The CDR3 region has the DNA TGCAGTGTTAGAGATCCCGGGGGCGAGGCTCAGCCCCAGCATTTT.

This clonotype has just a few counts. V gene TRBV6-1 combines with J gene TRBJ2-3; D not certain. The germline V gene has CDR1 MNHNS and CDR2 SASEGT. The CDR3 loop spans 12 amino acids. Deletions cut 7 bases from V and 1 base from J, with 6 bases between. The chain's CDR3 is CASKARTDTQYF. The CDR3 nucleotides read TGTGCCAGCAAAGCGCGCACAGATACGCAGTATTTT.

This clonotype was seen many times. One end of the junction fails to match germline, which may point to a read error. The CDR3 spells CASMGSRGVREAQYF. CDR3 DNA: TGTGCCAGCATGGGTAGCAGGGGTGTAAGAGAGGCCCAGTACTTC. The chain links TRBV7-9 to TRBJ2-5, with D possibly matching TRBD1 (6 bases). This CDR3 contains 15 residues. CDR1 is SEHNR and CDR2 is FQNEAQ in the germline V gene (reference sequence).

V is TRBV10-3 and J is TRBJ2-3; D uncertain. The V gene's germline CDR1 is ENHRY and CDR2 SYGVKD. CDR3 length: 15 residues. V lost 7 bases and J lost 5, with 19 bases in between. The CDR3 protein is CAITNFDSTRDTQYF. In DNA, the CDR3 is TGTGCCATCACAAACTTCGATTCTACTCGAGATACGCAGTATTTT.

This clonotype came up a few times. The rearrangement links TRBV9 to TRBJ2-2, with D possibly matching TRBD2 (6 bases). V lost 0 bases, J lost 4 bases, and 19 bases lay in between. The CDR3 length is 18 residues. CDR1 and CDR2 from the germline V gene are SGDLS and YYNGEE. For the CDR3, the DNA is TGTGCCAGCAGCGTAGAGGTCGCGGGGACTTCTCTCACCGGGGAGCTGTTTTTT. It specifies CASSVEVAGTSLTGELFF. Looking up the rest from reference TRBV9 and TRBJ2-2 gives the full variable domain: DSGVTQTPKHLITATGQRVTLRCSPRSGDLSVYWYQQSLDQGLQFLIQYYNGEERAKGNILERFSAQQFPDLHSELNLSSLELGDSALYFCASSVEVAGTSLTGELFFGEGSRLTVL.

Many counts were recorded for this clonotype. The gene calls are TRBV11-2 and TRBJ2-1; 10 bases line up with TRBD2. CDR1 SGHAT and CDR2 FQNNGV come from the germline V gene. This CDR3 comprises 18 residues. J was trimmed by 1 base and V by 1 base; bases with no gene match: 7. CDR3 in DNA: TGTGCCAGCAGCTTAGGGCTAGCGGGAGCCTCATCCTACAATGAGCAGTTCTTC. Its translation: CASSLGLAGASSYNEQFF.

There are a few counts of this clonotype. The rearrangement joins TRBV2 to TRBJ1-4; tentative D call: TRBD1 (5 bases). CDR1 SNHLY and CDR2 FYNNEI come from the germline V gene. Trimming left V 7 bases short and J 4 bases short, with 16 bases between. CDR3 length equals 15 residues. CDR3 sequence: CASKGEGTYNEKLFF. The CDR3 coding sequence is TGTGCCAGCAAAGGGGAGGGAACTTATAATGAAAAACTGTTTTTT. Supplemented by reference TRBV2 and TRBJ1-4, the full variable domain reads EPEVTQTPSHQVTQMGQEVILRCVPISNHLYFYWYRQILGQKVEFLVSFYNNEISEKSEIFDDQFSVERPDGSNFTLKIRSTKLEDSAMYFCASKGEGTYNEKLFFGSGTQLSVL.

The CDR3 nucleotides are TGTGCCACCAGTGATTTCCCGGGACTAGCGGCCCAGTTCTTC. Its protein is CATSDFPGLAAQFF. The chain uses TRBV24-1 and TRBJ2-1; 11 nucleotides align to TRBD2. Germline lookup yields CDR1 KGHDR and CDR2 SFDVKD. The CDR3 has 14 amino acids. Trimming took 1 base from V and 13 from J; bases not matched to a gene: 5.

This clonotype came up a few times. The V gene is TRBV29-1, the J gene TRBJ2-3; D is uncertain. V lost 7 bases and J lost 2, with 16 bases in between. Germline V lookup: CDR1 SQVTM, CDR2 ANQGSEA. The CDR3 length is 14 residues. CDR3 residues: CSGRRPTSTDTQYF. In DNA, the CDR3 is TGCAGCGGACGGAGACCCACCTCCACAGATACGCAGTATTTT.

This clonotype was picked up many times. The chain links TRBV7-9 to TRBJ2-7; 10 nucleotides match TRBD1. The CDR3 loop spans 15 amino acids. CDR1 and CDR2 from the germline V gene are SEHNR and FQNEAQ (reference sequence). Germline trimming cut 5 bases from V and 6 bases from J; bases unmatched to any gene: 10. CDR3 loop: CASSSRDRGFGEQYF. The CDR3 nucleotides read TGTGCCAGCAGCAGCCGGGACAGGGGATTCGGCGAGCAGTACTTC.

This clonotype was counted at least ten times. J is TRBJ2-7 and V is TRBV7-9; D perhaps matches TRBD2 (6 bases). CDR3 size: 14 residues. Trimming pared 3 bases from V and 3 bases from J, leaving 12 bases between. The germline V gene encodes CDR1 SEHNR and CDR2 FQNEAQ (reference sequence). CDR3 amino acids: CASSLGGVLYEQYF. CDR3 in DNA: TGTGCCAGCAGCTTGGGCGGGGTTCTCTACGAGCAGTACTTC.

This clonotype was seen more than once but under ten times. CDR3 sequence reads: CASSPLRSGPVEQYF. The DNA of the CDR3 is TGTGCCAGCAGCCCCCTACGTAGCGGGCCTGTCGAGCAGTACTTC. The V gene is TRBV5-6, the J gene TRBJ2-7; 7 positions agree with TRBD2. With 4 bases clipped from V and 6 bases from J, the junction kept 13 bases outside the gene matches. Germline V CDR1 and CDR2: SGHDT, YYEEEE. CDR3 size: 15 residues.

This clonotype was detected ten times or more. The rearrangement joins TRBV28 to TRBJ2-7; 13 nucleotides align to TRBD2. After removal of 2 bases from V and 4 bases from J, the junction contained 8 bases not matched to a gene. CDR1 and CDR2 (germline): MDHEN, SYDVKM. The CDR3 runs to 17 residues. The CDR3 region has the DNA TGTGCCAGCAGTTTACGGACTAGCGGGGGTCCTGGGTACGAGCAGTACTTC. Protein: CASSLRTSGGPGYEQYF.

This clonotype has ten or more counts. This chain joins TRBV3-1 and TRBJ2-3; TRBD1 is a possible D gene (6 bases). V lost 4 bases, J lost 3 bases, and 14 bases lay in between. This CDR3 has 15 amino acids. From germline, CDR1 is LGHDT and CDR2 YNNKEL (reference sequence). DNA for the CDR3: TGTGCCAGCAGCCCAGAACTGGGGGCGACAGATACGCAGTATTTT. The encoded protein is CASSPELGATDTQYF.

This clonotype was observed many times. This chain connects TRBV7-3 to TRBJ2-2; D remains ambiguous. CDR1 and CDR2 (germline): SGHTA, FQGTGA. The CDR3 covers 13 residues. V was pared by 3 bases and J by 1 base, with 3 bases between. The CDR3 sequence is CASSFKNTGELFF. In DNA form, the CDR3 reads TGTGCCAGCAGCTTCAAGAACACCGGGGAGCTGTTTTTT.

The chain employs TRBV5-1 and TRBJ2-1, with D perhaps TRBD2 (6 bases). The CDR3 sequence is 11 residues long. Germline CDR1 SGHRS, CDR2 YFSETQ. The germline V and J ends were trimmed by 8 bases and 9 bases, with 12 bases remaining between them. The CDR3 protein is CASTRGGEQFF. The CDR3 DNA follows: TGCGCCAGTACACGGGGAGGTGAGCAGTTCTTC. Based on the CDR3 plus reference TRBV5-1 and TRBJ2-1, the full variable domain is KAGVTQTPRYLIKTRGQQVTLSCSPISGHRSVSWYQQTPGQGLQFLFEYFSETQRNKGNFPGRFSGRQFSNSRSEMNVSTLELGDSALYLCASTRGGEQFFGPGTRLTVL.

This clonotype occurred many times. V gene TRBV11-1 combines with J gene TRBJ2-7; possible D gene TRBD1, 5 bases. Germline lookup yields CDR1 SGHAT and CDR2 FQDESV (reference sequence). The CDR3 is made up of 13 amino acids. The germline V and J ends were trimmed by 3 bases and 1 base, with 7 bases remaining between them. The CDR3 DNA reads as TGTGCCAGCAGCTTTACAGGTTCCTACGAGCAGTACTTC. This encodes CASSFTGSYEQYF. Using reference TRBV11-1 and TRBJ2-7 for the parts outside the CDR3, the full variable domain is EAEVAQSPRYKITEKSQAVAFWCDPISGHATLYWYRQILGQGPELLVQFQDESVVDDSQLPKDRFSAERLKGVDSTLKIQPAELGDSAMYLCASSFTGSYEQYFGPGTRLTVT.

The rearrangement joins TRBV9 to TRBJ2-3; TRBD2 agrees at 9 bases. J lost 6 bases, V lost 4 bases, and 12 bases had no gene match. The V gene's germline CDR1 is SGDLS and CDR2 YYNGEE. This CDR3 is 16 amino acids long. This CDR3 reads CASSSNSGGILDTQYF. DNA for the CDR3: TGTGCCAGCAGCTCAAATAGCGGGGGCATCTTGGATACGCAGTATTTT.

The genes are TRBV7-8 and TRBJ2-7; no clear D gene. V shed 5 bases and J shed 6 bases, with 20 bases lying between them. CDR3 length equals 15 residues. CDR1 is SGHVS, CDR2 FQNEAQ, per germline. The CDR3 DNA reads as TGTGCCAGCAGCCCGAAGGGTCCTTTCTGGGGCGAGCAGTACTTC. Encoded protein: CASSPKGPFWGEQYF.

The chain is built from TRBV6-5 and TRBJ1-6, with D maybe TRBD1 (6 bases). Trimming pared 1 base from V and 10 bases from J, leaving 11 bases between. CDR1 MNHEY and CDR2 SVGAGI come from the germline V gene. The CDR3 runs 14 residues. The CDR3 protein is CASSYWGASSPLHF. CDR3 DNA sequence: TGTGCCAGCAGTTACTGGGGGGCTAGCTCACCCCTCCACTTT.

This clonotype was found many times. The V gene is TRBV20-1, the J gene TRBJ2-1; 10 bases map to TRBD1. The CDR3 length is 15 residues. V was clipped by 5 bases and J by 9 bases; unmatched bases: 13. Germline-derived CDR1 and CDR2 are DFQATT and SNEGSKA (reference sequence). The CDR3 loop reads CSAVRPGQGTSEQFF. DNA for the CDR3: TGCAGTGCTGTACGACCGGGACAGGGGACAAGTGAGCAGTTCTTC.

This clonotype came up many times. J is TRBJ2-7 and V is TRBV3-1; no clear D gene. The CDR3 sequence is 14 residues long. The germline V gene has CDR1 LGHDT and CDR2 YNNKEL (reference sequence). Between the trimmed V and J ends, which lost 2 bases and 4 bases, there was a span of 12 bases. CDR3 bases: TGTGCCAGCAGCCAATATTCAGGCTCGTACGAGCAGTACTTC. Translation: CASSQYSGSYEQYF.